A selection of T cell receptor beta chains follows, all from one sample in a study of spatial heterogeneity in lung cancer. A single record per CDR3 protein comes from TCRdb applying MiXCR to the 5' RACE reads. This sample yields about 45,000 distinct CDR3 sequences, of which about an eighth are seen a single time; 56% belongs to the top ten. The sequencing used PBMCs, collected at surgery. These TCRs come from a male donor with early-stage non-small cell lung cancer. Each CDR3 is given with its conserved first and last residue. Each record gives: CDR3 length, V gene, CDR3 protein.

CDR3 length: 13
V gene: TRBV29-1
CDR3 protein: CSGTSGVGETQYF

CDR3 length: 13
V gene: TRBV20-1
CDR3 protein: CSASVQGYYGYTF

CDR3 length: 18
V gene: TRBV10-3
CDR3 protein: CAISENLLPPSSGNTIYF

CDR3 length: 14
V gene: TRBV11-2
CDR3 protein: CASSLRGGLSTQYF

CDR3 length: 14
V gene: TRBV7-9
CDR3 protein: CASSSRDSETEAFF

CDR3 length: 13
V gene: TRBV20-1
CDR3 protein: CSAIQLGNQPQHF

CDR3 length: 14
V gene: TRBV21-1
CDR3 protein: CASSKVQGNTEAFF

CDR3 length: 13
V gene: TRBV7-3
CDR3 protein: CASSLGQGQPQHF

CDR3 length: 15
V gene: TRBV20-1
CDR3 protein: CSASSGDDDNEKLFF

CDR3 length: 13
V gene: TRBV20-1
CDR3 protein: CSAQSPSYNEQFF

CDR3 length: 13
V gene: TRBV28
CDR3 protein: CASSRLSYNEQFF

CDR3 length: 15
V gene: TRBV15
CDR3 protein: CATSKRQGLADIQYF

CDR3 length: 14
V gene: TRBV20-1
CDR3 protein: CSASKGSGNTEAFF

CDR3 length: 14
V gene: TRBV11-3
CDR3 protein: CASSSGQGQETQYF

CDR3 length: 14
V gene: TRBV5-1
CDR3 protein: CASSLEGSGTEAFF

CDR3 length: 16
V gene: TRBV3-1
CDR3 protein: CASRAVGVERGPEAFF

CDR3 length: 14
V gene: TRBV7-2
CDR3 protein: CASSLDAAATGYTF

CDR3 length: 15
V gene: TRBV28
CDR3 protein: CASSLSGTLDNEQFF

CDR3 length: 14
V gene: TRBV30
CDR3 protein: CAWKRLANTGELFF

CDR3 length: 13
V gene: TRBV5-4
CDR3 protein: CASSGGTSTEQFF

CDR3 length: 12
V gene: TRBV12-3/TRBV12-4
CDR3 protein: CASSPDTYEQYF

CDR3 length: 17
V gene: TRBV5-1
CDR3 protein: CASRVTTSGTNTGELFF

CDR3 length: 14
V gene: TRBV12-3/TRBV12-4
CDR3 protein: CASSPGGWTDTQYF

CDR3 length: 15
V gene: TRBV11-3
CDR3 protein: CASSLDPRVDGELFF

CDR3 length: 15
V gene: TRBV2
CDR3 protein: CASSEGLASQETQYF

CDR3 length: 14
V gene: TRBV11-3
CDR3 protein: CASSLNPRGTEAFF